This T cell receptor (beta chain) was recovered during a study of PD-1 blockade in classical Hodgkin lymphoma. Findings of the study overall: Whereas CD4+ TCR diversity had risen significantly by C4D1, CD8+ TCR diversity had not.

As to this clone: Its antigen is as yet unknown.

No patient escaped relapse after autologous stem cell transplantation, and brentuximab vedotin exposure varied. Complete response, partial response or progressive disease were the best responses. TCRdb keeps only in-frame clones here, not all; method: immunoSEQ multiplex PCR. The table includes about 110,000 clones, 89% detected once. The sample here was peripheral blood mononuclear cells (PBMCs), taken before the second cycle of nivolumab. The clonotype originates from a human donor with classical Hodgkin lymphoma.

The CDR3 loop is CAWGTFTYEQYF. CDR3 DNA: TGTGCCTGGGGGACTTTTACCTACGAGCAGTACTTC. The genes are TRBV30 and TRBJ2-7; TRBD2 is a possible D gene (6 bases). V lost 5 bases, J lost 2 bases, and 10 bases lay in between. CDR1 and CDR2 from the germline V gene are GTSNPN and SVGIG (reference sequence). The CDR3 has 12 residues.